The rows below give T cell receptor beta chains drawn from one sample of a study of cytomegalovirus exposure and HLA in healthy donors. Sequencing was performed with immunoSEQ multiplex PCR; in TCRdb, only in-frame clones are kept and a portion is missing. The table has around 170,000 clones, approximately 80% seen once. The sequenced material came from PBMCs. Receptor source: a male donor in good health and CMV-seronegative. Both conserved end residues are part of each CDR3. The D gene is left open where the match is weak. Clone size, where shown, is once, few, many, or a class for clones that have expanded.

D gene: -; J gene: TRBJ2-5; V gene: TRBV2; clone size: -; CDR3 protein: CATHRRAGETQYF; CDR3 DNA: TGTGCCACCCACAGGCGTGCGGGGGAGACCCAGTACTTC
D gene: -; J gene: TRBJ1-2; V gene: TRBV7-2; clone size: -; CDR3 protein: CASSLGQNYGYTF; CDR3 DNA: TGTGCCAGCAGCCTTGGACAAAACTATGGCTACACCTTC
D gene: -; J gene: TRBJ2-3; V gene: TRBV4-3; clone size: -; CDR3 protein: CASSQVLLTDTQYF; CDR3 DNA: TGCGCCAGCAGCCAAGTACTCCTCACAGATACGCAGTATTTT
D gene: TRBD1; J gene: TRBJ1-4; V gene: TRBV2; clone size: -; CDR3 protein: CASRNDRGRGDEKLFF; CDR3 DNA: TGTGCCAGCAGGAACGACAGGGGGCGAGGGGATGAAAAACTGTTTTTT
D gene: TRBD1; J gene: TRBJ1-2; V gene: TRBV27; clone size: -; CDR3 protein: CASRNYGTDNYGYTF; CDR3 DNA: TGTGCCAGCAGGAATTACGGGACAGACAACTATGGCTACACCTTC
D gene: -; J gene: TRBJ2-7; V gene: TRBV29-1; clone size: -; CDR3 protein: CSVRSRSSYEQYF; CDR3 DNA: TGCAGCGTTCGGTCGCGGAGCTCCTACGAGCAGTACTTC
D gene: -; J gene: TRBJ1-1; V gene: TRBV18; clone size: few; CDR3 protein: CASSPRNPGTQGRNTEAFF; CDR3 DNA: TGTGCCAGCTCACCTCGAAACCCCGGGACACAAGGTCGTAACACTGAAGCTTTCTTT
D gene: -; J gene: TRBJ2-1; V gene: TRBV4-2; clone size: -; CDR3 protein: CASSQPAGYNEQFF; CDR3 DNA: TGTGCCAGCAGCCAACCGGCGGGGTACAATGAGCAGTTCTTC
D gene: TRBD1; J gene: TRBJ2-7; V gene: TRBV5-6; clone size: -; CDR3 protein: CASSLTGAVNCEQYF; CDR3 DNA: TGTGCCAGCAGCTTAACAGGGGCGGTTAACTGCGAGCAGTACTTC
D gene: TRBD1; J gene: TRBJ2-1; V gene: TRBV27; clone size: once; CDR3 protein: CASSLPQGQGLINEQFF; CDR3 DNA: TGTGCCAGCAGTTTGCCCCAGGGACAGGGTCTGATCAATGAGCAGTTCTTC
D gene: -; J gene: TRBJ1-2; V gene: TRBV5-8; clone size: -; CDR3 protein: CASHRSVPINYGYTF; CDR3 DNA: TGTGCCAGCCACAGGTCGGTCCCGATCAACTATGGCTACACCTTC
D gene: -; J gene: TRBJ1-1; V gene: TRBV29-1; clone size: -; CDR3 protein: CSVVDRVMNTEAFF; CDR3 DNA: TGCAGCGTAGTTGACAGAGTTATGAACACTGAAGCTTTCTTT
D gene: TRBD1; J gene: TRBJ1-2; V gene: TRBV28; clone size: -; CDR3 protein: CASSFSGQGAPGSGYTF; CDR3 DNA: TGTGCCAGCAGTTTTTCGGGACAGGGGGCGCCAGGGTCCGGCTACACCTTC
D gene: TRBD1; J gene: TRBJ1-2; V gene: TRBV6-1; clone size: -; CDR3 protein: CASTPGTANYGYTF; CDR3 DNA: TGTGCCAGCACCCCAGGGACAGCTAACTATGGCTACACCTTC
D gene: TRBD2; J gene: TRBJ2-1; V gene: TRBV29-1; clone size: -; CDR3 protein: CSVEGSTGAGTSYDNEQFF; CDR3 DNA: TGCAGCGTTGAAGGGTCGACAGGAGCCGGGACTAGCTACGACAATGAGCAGTTCTTC
D gene: TRBD2; J gene: TRBJ2-7; V gene: TRBV7-3; clone size: -; CDR3 protein: CASSLKSLGSTGGGSYEQYF; CDR3 DNA: TGTGCCAGCAGCTTAAAAAGCCTAGGATCTACGGGGGGGGGCTCCTACGAGCAGTACTTC
D gene: TRBD1; J gene: TRBJ1-2; V gene: TRBV19; clone size: -; CDR3 protein: CASSIDGTGSYGYTF; CDR3 DNA: TGTGCCAGTAGTATAGATGGGACAGGGAGCTATGGCTACACCTTC
D gene: TRBD2; J gene: TRBJ2-3; V gene: TRBV7-2; clone size: few; CDR3 protein: CASSEGLAGRIDTQYF; CDR3 DNA: TGTGCCAGCAGCGAGGGACTAGCGGGGAGGATAGATACGCAGTATTTT
D gene: TRBD2; J gene: TRBJ2-3; V gene: TRBV9; clone size: -; CDR3 protein: CASSESGGARTDTQYF; CDR3 DNA: TGTGCCAGCAGCGAAAGCGGGGGGGCCCGCACAGATACGCAGTATTTT
D gene: -; J gene: TRBJ1-5; V gene: TRBV7-8; clone size: -; CDR3 protein: CASSLVENQPQHF; CDR3 DNA: TGTGCCAGCAGCTTAGTGGAGAATCAGCCCCAGCATTTT
D gene: -; J gene: TRBJ2-5; V gene: TRBV27; clone size: -; CDR3 protein: CASSLNREGAQYF; CDR3 DNA: TGTGCCAGCAGTTTAAACAGGGAGGGGGCCCAGTACTTC
D gene: TRBD2; J gene: TRBJ2-3; V gene: TRBV4-2; clone size: -; CDR3 protein: CASSQDSLAGGYVTDTQYF; CDR3 DNA: TGTGCCAGCAGCCAAGATAGTCTAGCGGGAGGATACGTCACAGATACGCAGTATTTT
D gene: -; J gene: TRBJ2-2; V gene: TRBV11-2; clone size: -; CDR3 protein: CASSLVAAGELFF; CDR3 DNA: TGTGCCAGCAGCTTAGTAGCGGCCGGGGAGCTGTTTTTT
D gene: -; J gene: TRBJ2-1; V gene: TRBV7-2; clone size: -; CDR3 protein: CASSLGGVAVTYNEQFF; CDR3 DNA: TGTGCCAGCAGCTTAGGGGGAGTAGCGGTGACCTACAATGAGCAGTTCTTC
D gene: -; J gene: TRBJ2-5; V gene: TRBV5-1; clone size: -; CDR3 protein: CASSLVDSQETQYF; CDR3 DNA: TGCGCCAGCAGCTTGGTGGACTCCCAAGAGACCCAGTACTTC
D gene: TRBD2; J gene: TRBJ2-3; V gene: TRBV29-1; clone size: -; CDR3 protein: CSVEDYGGASDTQYF; CDR3 DNA: TGCAGCGTTGAAGATTACGGGGGGGCATCTGATACGCAGTATTTT
D gene: -; J gene: TRBJ1-3; V gene: TRBV4-2; clone size: -; CDR3 protein: CASSHWGQGGSGNTIYF; CDR3 DNA: TGTGCCAGCAGCCATTGGGGCCAGGGAGGATCTGGAAACACCATATATTTT
D gene: -; J gene: TRBJ1-2; V gene: TRBV5-8; clone size: few; CDR3 protein: CASSLDGDYGYTF; CDR3 DNA: TGTGCCAGCAGCTTGGACGGGGACTATGGCTACACCTTC
D gene: -; J gene: TRBJ1-5; V gene: TRBV9; clone size: -; CDR3 protein: CASSVSGQEPQHF; CDR3 DNA: TGTGCCAGCAGCGTATCAGGTCAGGAGCCCCAGCATTTT
D gene: TRBD1; J gene: TRBJ1-2; V gene: TRBV2; clone size: -; CDR3 protein: CASSDRDSREGYTF; CDR3 DNA: TGTGCCAGCAGTGACAGGGACAGTAGGGAGGGCTACACCTTC